The 9 T cell receptor beta chains below come from one sample, sequenced in a study of blood T cell repertoires in COVID-19 (dated by TCRdb to 2019 to 2021). Receptors were amplified or captured by the immunoSEQ multiplex PCR assay. Imported from immuneACCESS, the table was reduced by TCRdb to in-frame sequences with V and J called. These copies leave out some clones; in studies compared against another copy, an unresolved V gene accounts for under half, and the cause of the remainder is not known. The sample table holds about 42,000 clones, of which 89% were seen once. The ten largest account for more than 5% of the sample. Material for sequencing was peripheral blood. These receptors originate from a human donor in a cohort sampled during active COVID-19.

The V call is TRBV12-3 or TRBV12-4, the J call TRBJ2-7; D is uncertain. The CDR3 is made up of 13 amino acids. V was shortened by 6 bases and J by 0 bases, with 9 bases between the two germline ends. The CDR3 region is CASSKASSYEQYF. The CDR3 DNA sequence: TGTGCCAGCAGCAAAGCAAGCTCCTACGAGCAGTACTTC.

This chain connects TRBV6-2 or TRBV6-3 to TRBJ2-7; no clear D gene. Trimming stripped 6 bases from V and 0 bases from J, with 15 bases between. The CDR3 sequence is 15 residues long. CDR1 is MNHEY and CDR2 is SVGEGT in the germline V gene. The CDR3 coding sequence is TGTGCCAGCAGCACTGGCACAGCACTCTCCTACGAGCAGTACTTC. Its protein is CASSTGTALSYEQYF.

The chain combines TRBV18 with TRBJ2-5; D call uncertain. V was shortened by 4 bases and J by 5 bases, with 11 bases between the two germline ends. Germline V gene lookup returns CDR1 KGHSH and CDR2 LQKENI. The CDR3 spans 13 residues. CDR3 in DNA: TGTGCCAGCTCACAAAATGGTCAGGAGACCCAGTACTTC. It is translated as CASSQNGQETQYF.

This chain joins TRBV7-9 and TRBJ2-7, with TRBD1 as a possible D gene (6 bases). The V and J ends lost 4 bases and 2 bases respectively, with 15 bases between them. CDR1 is SEHNR and CDR2 is FQNEAQ in the germline V gene (reference sequence). The CDR3 is made up of 15 amino acids. This CDR3 is CASSSRDTLTYEQYF. The CDR3 nucleotides read TGTGCCAGCAGCTCCCGGGACACACTTACCTACGAGCAGTACTTC.

This chain joins TRBV5-4 and TRBJ2-5; tentatively, D is TRBD2 (7 bases). Germline V gene sequence: CDR1 SGHNT, CDR2 YYREEE (reference sequence). The CDR3 sequence is 16 residues long. V was trimmed by 0 bases and J by 5 bases, leaving 17 bases between them. The CDR3 protein is CASSLAPGGGRETQYF. The CDR3 DNA follows: TGTGCCAGCAGCTTGGCCCCTGGGGGGGGCCGGGAGACCCAGTACTTC. The complete variable domain, with remaining parts taken from reference TRBV5-4 and TRBJ2-5, reads ETGVTQSPTHLIKTRGQQVTLRCSSQSGHNTVSWYQQALGQGPQFIFQYYREEENGRGNFPPRFSGLQFPNYSSELNVNALELDDSALYLCASSLAPGGGRETQYFGPGTRLLVL.

The genes are TRBV6-6 and TRBJ1-6; 9 bases agree with TRBD1. The CDR3 spans 19 residues. The germline V gene encodes CDR1 MNHNY and CDR2 SVGAGI (reference sequence). With 5 bases clipped from V and 2 bases from J, the junction kept 13 bases outside the gene matches. The CDR3 nucleotides are TGTGCCAGCAGTCTGAGATTGGACAGGGGTATGACCTATAATTCACCCCTCCACTTT. It is translated as CASSLRLDRGMTYNSPLHF.

The chain is built from TRBV7-9 and TRBJ1-1, with a possible D match to TRBD1 (5 bases). Germline V CDR1 and CDR2: SEHNR, FQNEAQ (reference sequence). Deletions cut 6 bases from V and 3 bases from J, with 14 bases between. The CDR3 is 14 residues long. Here the CDR3 reads CASRPREGDTEAFF. For the CDR3, the DNA is TGTGCCAGCAGGCCCAGGGAAGGAGACACTGAAGCTTTCTTT.

The chain uses TRBV5-1 and TRBJ2-2; 11 bases align to TRBD1. This CDR3 comprises 17 residues. The trim removed 3 bases at V and 4 bases at J, leaving 8 bases unmatched. The germline V gene encodes CDR1 SGHRS and CDR2 YFSETQ. Written as DNA, the CDR3 is TGCGCCAGCAGCTCGATAACGGGACAGGGGGGCACCGGGGAGCTGTTTTTT. It codes for CASSSITGQGGTGELFF.

This clone was seen just once. V and J are TRBV9 and TRBJ1-6, with D uncertain. The germline V gene has CDR1 SGDLS and CDR2 YYNGEE. The CDR3 extends over 15 amino acids. The V end was cut by 0 bases, the J end by 7 bases, with 11 bases between. This chain's CDR3 is CASSVDRSLNSPLHF. The CDR3 DNA reads TGTGCCAGCAGCGTAGACCGGTCCTTAAATTCACCCCTCCACTTT.